The clone carrying this T cell receptor (beta chain) was seen ten or more times. At one end, the junction sequence differs from germline, possibly due to a read error. Per germline, CDR1 KGHSH and CDR2 LQKENI. The CDR3 consists of 15 residues. Conversion of TCR transcripts into cDNA relied on 5'RACE template switching, which added a universal primer site and UMIs. TCRdb reprocessed the 5' RACE reads with MiXCR, giving one entry per CDR3 protein. The sample holds around 590,000 distinct CDR3 sequences, 9% to 15% seen once. This record comes from a study of T cells after yellow fever vaccination. The sequencing here drew on PBMCs, taken on the day of the yellow fever booster vaccination. This chain links TRBV18 with TRBJ2-7; 9 nucleotides match TRBD1. This receptor was identified in a man aged 30-40 years who received the YFV17D yellow fever vaccine. CDR3 loop: CASSPRDRDHYEQYF. The CDR3 DNA reads TGTGCCAGCTCCCCACGGGACAGGGACCACTACGAGCAGTACTTC.